Each of the 2 T cell receptor beta chains below was sequenced from the same sample in a study of blood T cell repertoires in COVID-19. Clones were read by immunoSEQ multiplex PCR, and TCRdb kept only the in-frame ones, dropping some. Counted here are approximately 350,000 clones, more than 80% occurring once; the ten biggest clones make up around 3%. The specimen sequenced was peripheral blood. Source of these receptors: a woman aged 25 to 39 with COVID-19, enrolled during active disease.

The CDR3 DNA sequence: TGCAGCGTTGAAGATCTAAGGGCAGGGGGAAACAATGAGCAGTTCTTC. Amino acids: CSVEDLRAGGNNEQFF. This chain joins TRBV29-1 and TRBJ2-1, with 7 bases that match TRBD1. The CDR3 is 16 amino acids. Unmatched junction bases numbered 10, after V lost 0 bases and J lost 5 bases. From germline, CDR1 is SQVTM and CDR2 ANQGSEA.

The V gene is TRBV28, the J gene TRBJ1-3; D not certain. V lost 8 bases and J 0 bases, leaving 8 bases between the germline ends. The CDR3 is 13 residues long. CDR1 and CDR2 from the germline V gene are MDHEN and SYDVKM. The CDR3 DNA reads as TGTGCCAGCGTAACGAGCTCTGGAAACACCATATATTTT. Translation: CASVTSSGNTIYF. Full variable domain (rest looked up from reference TRBV28 and TRBJ1-3): DVKVTQSSRYLVKRTGEKVFLECVQDMDHENMFWYRQDPGLGLRLIYFSYDVKMKEKGDIPEGYSVSREKKERFSLILESASTNQTSMYLCASVTSSGNTIYFGEGSWLTVV.